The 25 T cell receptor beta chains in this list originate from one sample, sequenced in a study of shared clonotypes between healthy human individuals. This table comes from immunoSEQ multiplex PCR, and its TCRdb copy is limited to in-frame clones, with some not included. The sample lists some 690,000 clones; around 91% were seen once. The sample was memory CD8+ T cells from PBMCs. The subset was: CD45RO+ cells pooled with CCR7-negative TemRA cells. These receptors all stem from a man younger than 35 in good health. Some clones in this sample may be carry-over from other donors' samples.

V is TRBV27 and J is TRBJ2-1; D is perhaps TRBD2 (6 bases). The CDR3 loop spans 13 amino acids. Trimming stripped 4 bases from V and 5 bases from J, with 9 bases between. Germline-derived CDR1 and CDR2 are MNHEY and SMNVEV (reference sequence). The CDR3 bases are TGTGCCAGCAGTTGGACTATCAACAATGAGCAGTTCTTC. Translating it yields CASSWTINNEQFF.

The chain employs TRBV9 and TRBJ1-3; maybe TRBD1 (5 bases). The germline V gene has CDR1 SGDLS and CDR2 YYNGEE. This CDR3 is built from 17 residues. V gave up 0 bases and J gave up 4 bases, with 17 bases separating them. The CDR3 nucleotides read TGTGCCAGCAGCGTAGAAGGCGCGGGGCTTTTAGGAAACACCATATATTTT. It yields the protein CASSVEGAGLLGNTIYF. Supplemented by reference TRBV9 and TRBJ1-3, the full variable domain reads DSGVTQTPKHLITATGQRVTLRCSPRSGDLSVYWYQQSLDQGLQFLIQYYNGEERAKGNILERFSAQQFPDLHSELNLSSLELGDSALYFCASSVEGAGLLGNTIYFGEGSWLTVV.

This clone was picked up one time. The CDR3 loop reads CAGPGLAGTDTQYF. The DNA of the CDR3 is TGCGCCGGACCGGGACTAGCGGGAACAGATACGCAGTATTTT. The V gene is TRBV10-1, the J gene TRBJ2-3; 13 nucleotides match TRBD2. Per the germline V gene, CDR1 is WNHNN and CDR2 is SYGVQD (reference sequence). CDR3 length: 14 amino acids. The trim removed 11 bases at V and 3 bases at J, leaving 5 bases unmatched.

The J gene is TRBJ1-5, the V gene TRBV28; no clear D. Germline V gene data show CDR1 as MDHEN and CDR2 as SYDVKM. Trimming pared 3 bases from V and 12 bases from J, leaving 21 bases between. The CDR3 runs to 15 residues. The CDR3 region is CASSLLVELPLGQHF. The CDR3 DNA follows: TGTGCCAGCAGTTTGTTGGTTGAGCTCCCCTTGGGCCAGCATTTT.

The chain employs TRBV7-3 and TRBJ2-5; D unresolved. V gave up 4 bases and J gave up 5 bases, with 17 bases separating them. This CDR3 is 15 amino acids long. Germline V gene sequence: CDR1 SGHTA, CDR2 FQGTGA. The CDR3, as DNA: TGTGCCAGCAGCTCGGAAGGAACAAGTGGCGAGACCCAGTACTTC. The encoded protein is CASSSEGTSGETQYF.

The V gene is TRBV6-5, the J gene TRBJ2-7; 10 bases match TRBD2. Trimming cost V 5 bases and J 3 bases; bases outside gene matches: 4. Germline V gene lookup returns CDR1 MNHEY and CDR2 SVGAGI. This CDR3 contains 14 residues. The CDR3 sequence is CASSGAGGNYEQYF. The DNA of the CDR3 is TGTGCCAGCAGTGGAGCGGGAGGGAACTACGAGCAGTACTTC.

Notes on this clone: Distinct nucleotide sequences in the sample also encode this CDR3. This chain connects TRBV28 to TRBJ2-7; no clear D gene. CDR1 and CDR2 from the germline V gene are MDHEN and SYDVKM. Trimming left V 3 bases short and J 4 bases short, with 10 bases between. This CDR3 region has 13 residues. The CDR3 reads CASSFPGSYEQYF. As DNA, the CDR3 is TGTGCCAGCAGTTTCCCCGGCAGTTACGAGCAGTACTTC.

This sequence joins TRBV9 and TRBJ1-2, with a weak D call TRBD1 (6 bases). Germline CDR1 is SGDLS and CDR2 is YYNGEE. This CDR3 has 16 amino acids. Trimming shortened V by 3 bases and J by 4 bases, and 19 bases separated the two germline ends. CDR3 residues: CASSAYMGGDGYGYTF. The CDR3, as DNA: TGTGCCAGCAGCGCCTACATGGGGGGCGACGGCTATGGCTACACCTTC.

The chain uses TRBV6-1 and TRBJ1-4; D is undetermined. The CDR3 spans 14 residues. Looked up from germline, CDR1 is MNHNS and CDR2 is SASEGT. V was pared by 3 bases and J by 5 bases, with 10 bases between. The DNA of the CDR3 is TGTGCCAGCAGTGACGGCGCGAGGAATGAAAAACTGTTTTTT. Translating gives CASSDGARNEKLFF.

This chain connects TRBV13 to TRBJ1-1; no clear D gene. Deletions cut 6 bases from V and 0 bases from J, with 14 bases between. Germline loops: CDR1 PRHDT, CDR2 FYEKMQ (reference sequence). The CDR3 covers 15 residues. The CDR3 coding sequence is TGTGCCAGCAGTCAAGGTCGCAAATTGAACACTGAAGCTTTCTTT. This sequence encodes CASSQGRKLNTEAFF.

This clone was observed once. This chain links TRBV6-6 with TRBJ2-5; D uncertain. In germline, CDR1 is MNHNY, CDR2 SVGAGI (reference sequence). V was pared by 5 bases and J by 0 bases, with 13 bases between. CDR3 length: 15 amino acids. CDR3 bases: TGTGCCAGCAGTCAATTTGACCGGTACCAAGAGACCCAGTACTTC. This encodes CASSQFDRYQETQYF.

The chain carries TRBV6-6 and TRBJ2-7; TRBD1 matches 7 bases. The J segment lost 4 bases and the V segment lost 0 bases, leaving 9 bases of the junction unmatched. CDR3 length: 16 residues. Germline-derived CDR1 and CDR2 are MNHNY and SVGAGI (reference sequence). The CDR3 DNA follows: TGTGCCAGCAGTTACTCAAAAGACACAGGGGCGTACGAGCAGTACTTC. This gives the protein CASSYSKDTGAYEQYF.

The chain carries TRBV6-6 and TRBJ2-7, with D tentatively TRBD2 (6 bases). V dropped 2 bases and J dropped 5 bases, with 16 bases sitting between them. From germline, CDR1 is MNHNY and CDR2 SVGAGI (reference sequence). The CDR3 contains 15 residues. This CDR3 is CASSYEAGPRDEQYF. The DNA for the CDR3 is TGTGCCAGCAGTTACGAGGCGGGACCTAGGGACGAGCAGTACTTC.

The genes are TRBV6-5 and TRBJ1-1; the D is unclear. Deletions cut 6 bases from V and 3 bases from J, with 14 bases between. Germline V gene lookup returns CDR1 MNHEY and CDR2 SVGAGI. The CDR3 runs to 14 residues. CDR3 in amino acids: CASSPQLLHTEAFF. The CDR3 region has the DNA TGTGCCAGCAGCCCACAGTTATTGCACACTGAAGCTTTCTTT.

CDR3 DNA sequence: TGTGCCAGTAGTGGGGACAGGGGGGGTGAAACTGAAGCTTTCTTT. It codes for CASSGDRGGETEAFF. The chain recombines TRBV19 with TRBJ1-1; TRBD1 aligns across 11 bases. The CDR3 extends over 15 amino acids. Germline CDR1 and CDR2: LNHDA and SQIVND (reference sequence). With 5 bases clipped from V and 5 bases from J, the junction kept 7 bases outside the gene matches. The variable domain in full, with the rest retrieved from reference TRBV19 and TRBJ1-1, is DGGITQSPKYLFRKEGQNVTLSCEQNLNHDAMYWYRQDPGQGLRLIYYSQIVNDFQKGDIAEGYSVSREKKESFPLTVTSAQKNPTAFYLCASSGDRGGETEAFFGQGTRLTVV.

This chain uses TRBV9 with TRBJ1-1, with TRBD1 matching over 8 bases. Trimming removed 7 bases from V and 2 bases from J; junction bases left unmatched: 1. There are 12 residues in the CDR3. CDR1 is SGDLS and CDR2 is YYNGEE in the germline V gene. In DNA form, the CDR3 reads TGTGCCAGCGGGACAGGCAACACTGAAGCTTTCTTT. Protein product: CASGTGNTEAFF. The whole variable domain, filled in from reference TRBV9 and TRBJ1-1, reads DSGVTQTPKHLITATGQRVTLRCSPRSGDLSVYWYQQSLDQGLQFLIQYYNGEERAKGNILERFSAQQFPDLHSELNLSSLELGDSALYFCASGTGNTEAFFGQGTRLTVV.

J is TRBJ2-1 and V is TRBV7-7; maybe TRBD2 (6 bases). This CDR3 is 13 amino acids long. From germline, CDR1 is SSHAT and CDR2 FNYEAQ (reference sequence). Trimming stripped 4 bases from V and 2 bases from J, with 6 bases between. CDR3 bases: TGTGCCAGCAGCTCGGGAGCCTACAATGAGCAGTTCTTC. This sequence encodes CASSSGAYNEQFF.

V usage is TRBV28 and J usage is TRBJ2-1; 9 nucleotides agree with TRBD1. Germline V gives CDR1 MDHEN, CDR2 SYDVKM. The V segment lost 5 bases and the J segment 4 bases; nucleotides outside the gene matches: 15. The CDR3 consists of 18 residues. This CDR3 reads CASSLTGTGSIFYNEQFF. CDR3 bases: TGTGCCAGCAGTCTAACCGGGACAGGGAGTATATTTTACAATGAGCAGTTCTTC.

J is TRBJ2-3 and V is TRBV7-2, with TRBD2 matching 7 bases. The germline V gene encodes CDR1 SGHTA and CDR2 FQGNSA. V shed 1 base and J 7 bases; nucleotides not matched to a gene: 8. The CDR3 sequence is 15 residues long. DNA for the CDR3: TGTGCCAGCAGCTTAGATCCGGGACTAAGGAATACGCAGTATTTT. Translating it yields CASSLDPGLRNTQYF.

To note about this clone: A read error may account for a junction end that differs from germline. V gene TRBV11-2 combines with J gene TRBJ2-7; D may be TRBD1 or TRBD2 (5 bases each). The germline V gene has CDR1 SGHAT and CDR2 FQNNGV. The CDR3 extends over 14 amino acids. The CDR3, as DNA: TGTGCCAGCAGCTTAGGTGGTTTTAGGGGACCTCCGTCCTTC. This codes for CASSLGGFRGPPSF.

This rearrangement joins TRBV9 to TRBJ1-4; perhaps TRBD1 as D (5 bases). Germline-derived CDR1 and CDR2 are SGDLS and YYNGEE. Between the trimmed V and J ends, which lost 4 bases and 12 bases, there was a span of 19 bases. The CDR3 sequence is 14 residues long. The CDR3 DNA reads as TGTGCCAGCAGCCTAGGGACTGGGCTTAGGGAACTGTTTTTT. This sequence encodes CASSLGTGLRELFF.

CDR3 protein: CASSGQAAGQFF. The CDR3 DNA is TGTGCCAGCAGCGGACAGGCGGCAGGGCAGTTCTTC. The V call is TRBV7-9, the J call TRBJ2-1; 7 bases are shared with TRBD1. The V gene's germline CDR1 is SEHNR and CDR2 FQNEAQ (reference sequence). With 5 bases clipped from V and 12 bases from J, the junction kept 7 bases outside the gene matches. The CDR3 totals 12 residues.

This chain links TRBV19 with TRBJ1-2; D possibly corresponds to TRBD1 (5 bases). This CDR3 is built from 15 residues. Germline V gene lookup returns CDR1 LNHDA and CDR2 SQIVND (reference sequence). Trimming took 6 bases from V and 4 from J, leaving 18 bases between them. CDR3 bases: TGTGCCAGTAGGGACCGGGACGGAAGAGCCTATGGCTACACCTTC. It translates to CASRDRDGRAYGYTF.

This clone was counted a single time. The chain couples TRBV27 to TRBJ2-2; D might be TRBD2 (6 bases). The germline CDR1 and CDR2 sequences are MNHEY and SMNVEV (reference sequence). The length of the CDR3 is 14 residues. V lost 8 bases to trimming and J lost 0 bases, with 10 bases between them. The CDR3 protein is CASASGANTGELFF. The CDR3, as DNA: TGTGCCAGCGCGTCGGGAGCGAACACCGGGGAGCTGTTTTTT.

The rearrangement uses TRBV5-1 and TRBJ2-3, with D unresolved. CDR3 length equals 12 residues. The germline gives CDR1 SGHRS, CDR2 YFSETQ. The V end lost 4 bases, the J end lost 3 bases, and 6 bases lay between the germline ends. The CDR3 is CASSIRTDTQYF. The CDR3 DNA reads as TGCGCCAGCAGCATACGAACAGATACGCAGTATTTT.